The T cell receptor beta chain described here comes from a study of blood T cell repertoires in COVID-19 (dated by TCRdb to the early 2020s). Study-wide context: Collaborator samples came from the United States, Italy and Spain and covered acute and convalescent phases of COVID-19. The prospective study material was composed of cDNA or gDNA derived from T cells, B-cell-depleted T cells, or PBMCs. Deeply sampled blood TCRbeta repertoires from subjects exposed to, actively infected with, or recovered from COVID-19 were included in the dataset. A freely available public database, intended as a resource for researchers studying the immune response to SARS-CoV-2, is where the repertoires were released. The samples were drawn from two sources: the first 160 participants of the ongoing ImmuneRACE study, and approximately 1,300 subjects contributed by 6 global collaborators. A de-identified subject ID, COVID-19 status, age in years and sex were almost always included in the sample metadata. Where available, HLA class I and class II types were taken from metadata supplied by the sample provider and were not determined by assay-based typing.

TCRbeta CDR3 regions were amplified from genomic DNA using the immunoSEQ Assay, a bias-controlled multiplex PCR. The authors' analysis ran thus. The number of nucleated cells in each sample was estimated from the amplification of reference gene primers within the assay. To quantify the absolute abundance of each unique TCRbeta CDR3 rearrangement, sequence reads were collapsed and filtered. For each sample, productive Simpson clonality was calculated as the square root of Simpson's diversity index over productive rearrangements. TCRdb took over this immuneACCESS table, retaining in-frame rearrangements with V and J assigned. Such tables are incomplete; in checked studies, under half of the missing clones stem from an unresolved V gene, and the remainder is unexplained. Clone size and the V and J calls come from that table; the DNA yielded D and trimming. The sample has around 460,000 clones on record, over 85% of them singletons. Of the sample, about 0.91% is held by the ten largest clones.

Based on the germline V gene (reference sequence), the CDR1 and CDR2 sequences are LNHDA and SQIVND. Trimming removed 3 bases from V and 4 bases from J; the gene matches leave 3 bases unexplained. From the cysteine up to the phenylalanine, the CDR3 has a length of 14 residues. Only the CDR3 region is kept as DNA, spanning 42 bases read in frame from base 1. As regards this clone: The antigen it binds to is not known. Base quality data are lacking; no much larger clone is found one base away.

One collaborating source in Seattle enrolled patients while the patients were actively infected and followed the patients over time throughout the course of disease. Whole blood was collected in K2EDTA tubes by collaborating institutions according to the institutions' own protocols. Collaborator samples were shipped for TCRbeta analysis as frozen whole blood, isolated PBMCs, or DNA extracted from either sample type. Summary of the overall study and its limitations: The quantity of clinical and demographic metadata differed by source and by participant and was supplied without curation.

The TCR sequence derives from a man between 18 and 29 years old with COVID-19, enrolled during active disease. What was sequenced was peripheral blood. Here the chain combines TRBV19 and TRBJ1-2, with 9 central nucleotides matching TRBD1. The DNA sequence is TGTGCCAGTAGTATGGGGACAGGGACCTATGGCTACACCTTC. Its product reads: CASSMGTGTYGYTF. Supplemented by the reference TRBV19 and TRBJ1-2 proteins around the CDR3, the complete variable domain is DGGITQSPKYLFRKEGQNVTLSCEQNLNHDAMYWYRQDPGQGLRLIYYSQIVNDFQKGDIAEGYSVSREKKESFPLTVTSAQKNPTAFYLCASSMGTGTYGYTFGSGTRLTVV.